This T cell receptor (beta chain) was retrieved from a study of CD8+ T cells in alopecia areata. In the study overall: Tofacitinib ran for 6 to 18 months before 6 months off drug. Study-wide results and limits: Clonality in lesional scalp, especially alopecia totalis/universalis, exceeded that of normal scalp.

This clone was recorded a few times. Its antigen remains unknown. Following extraction, RNA underwent reverse transcription to cDNA, which served as the sequencing template. Assay used: immunoSEQ multiplex PCR; TCRdb lists only in-frame clones, some missing. This sample has over 150,000 clones, with 50% to 60% found just once. Noted treatment: oral pan-JAK inhibitor, 5-10 mg twice daily. V was shortened by 6 bases and J by 1 base, with 9 bases between the two germline ends. The CDR3 extends over 13 amino acids. CDR1 is MDHEN and CDR2 is SYDVKM in the germline V gene. The sequence derives from a human donor with alopecia areata. The rearrangement joins TRBV28 to TRBJ1-1, with D unclear. The sequencing here drew on CD4+ T cells sorted from blood, taken at week 4, from a patient treated with tofacitinib. The CDR3 bases are TGTGCCAGCAGCCTCGACCAGAACACTGAAGCTTTCTTT. Its translation is CASSLDQNTEAFF. Looking up the rest from reference TRBV28 and TRBJ1-1 gives the full variable domain: DVKVTQSSRYLVKRTGEKVFLECVQDMDHENMFWYRQDPGLGLRLIYFSYDVKMKEKGDIPEGYSVSREKKERFSLILESASTNQTSMYLCASSLDQNTEAFFGQGTRLTVV.